These 18 T cell receptor beta chains share one sample of origin, sequenced in a study of T cell changes during pregnancy in multiple sclerosis. The protocol was immunoSEQ multiplex PCR, while the TCRdb copy is restricted to in-frame clones and leaves out a portion. The table records more than 15,000 clones, 70% to 90% of them present only once. The sequences come from CD8+ T cells from peripheral blood mononuclear cells, collected in the second trimester of pregnancy. The receptors were sampled from a female donor in good health, enrolled as a control in a pregnancy study.

This clone occurred once. V and J are TRBV6-5 and TRBJ2-4, with D maybe TRBD2 (5 bases). The CDR3 has 15 residues. In germline, CDR1 is MNHEY, CDR2 SVGAGI. Trimming removed 6 bases from V and 6 bases from J, with 18 bases in between. The CDR3 bases are TGTGCCAGCAGCCCTAAACAGAGGGTAGTAAACATTCAGTACTTC. It yields the protein CASSPKQRVVNIQYF.

This clone was observed once. The V call is TRBV30, the J call TRBJ2-7; a weak D match, TRBD2 (6 bases). The CDR3 length is 11 residues. The V and J ends lost 0 bases and 6 bases respectively, with 6 bases between them. Looked up from germline, CDR1 is GTSNPN and CDR2 is SVGIG (reference sequence). The CDR3 loop reads CAWSVGGEQYF. In DNA, the CDR3 is TGTGCCTGGAGTGTCGGGGGCGAGCAGTACTTC.

The chain has TRBV6-6 and TRBJ2-2; 7 nucleotides line up with TRBD1. This CDR3 comprises 14 residues. Germline V gives CDR1 MNHNY, CDR2 SVGAGI (reference sequence). V was pared by 5 bases and J by 6 bases, with 6 bases of the junction left unmatched. The CDR3 DNA reads as TGTGCCAGCAGTCCCGGACAGGAGGCCGGGGAGCTGTTTTTT. Translated, it gives CASSPGQEAGELFF.

DNA of the CDR3: TGCGCCAGCAGCCAAGTTTGGACAGGGGAACCAGATACGCAGTATTTT. Amino acid sequence: CASSQVWTGEPDTQYF. The chain uses TRBV4-1 and TRBJ2-3; TRBD1 matches at 9 bases. V lost 1 base to trimming and J lost 4 bases; unmatched junction nucleotides: 6. CDR1 and CDR2 (germline): MGHRA, YSYEKL. The CDR3 totals 16 residues.

The chain joins TRBV18 to TRBJ2-6; the match to TRBD1 covers 7 bases. The CDR3 has 18 amino acids. Germline CDR1 reads KGHSH; CDR2 reads LQKENI. V shed 0 bases and J 1 base; nucleotides not matched to a gene: 6. CDR3 in DNA: TGTGCCAGCTCACCACCGGTAAGGGGGCCGTCTGGGGCCAACGTCCTGACTTTC. This encodes CASSPPVRGPSGANVLTF. Supplemented by reference TRBV18 and TRBJ2-6, the full variable domain reads NAGVMQNPRHLVRRRGQEARLRCSPMKGHSHVYWYRQLPEEGLKFMVYLQKENIIDESGMPKERFSAEFPKEGPSILRIQQVVRGDSAAYFCASSPPVRGPSGANVLTFGAGSRLTVL.

The rearrangement uses TRBV7-3 and TRBJ1-5, with D perhaps TRBD1 (6 bases). Trimming left V 4 bases short and J 10 bases short, with 14 bases between. Germline CDR1 reads SGHTA; CDR2 reads FQGTGA. The CDR3 has 13 residues. The DNA of the CDR3 is TGTGCCAGCAGCTCCACGACAGGTCGCCCCCAGCATTTT. Encoded protein: CASSSTTGRPQHF.

This chain connects TRBV13 to TRBJ2-1; D gene ambiguous. The V gene lost 5 bases and the J gene lost 1 base, with 9 bases spanning the gap. The CDR3 is made up of 14 amino acids. The germline gives CDR1 PRHDT, CDR2 FYEKMQ (reference sequence). The CDR3 loop reads CASSLPGSYNEQFF. CDR3 bases: TGTGCCAGCAGCCTTCCAGGTTCCTACAATGAGCAGTTCTTC.

This chain's CDR3 is CASSPDRTSSYEQYF. The CDR3 DNA reads as TGTGCCAGCAGTCCGGACAGGACGAGCTCCTACGAGCAGTACTTC. This chain joins TRBV7-2 and TRBJ2-7; the match to TRBD1 covers 7 bases. The length of the CDR3 is 15 residues. Looked up from germline, CDR1 is SGHTA and CDR2 is FQGNSA. The V and J ends lost 6 bases and 0 bases, in that order; junction bases with no gene match: 8.

The V and J genes are TRBV19 and TRBJ1-5, with 7 nucleotides matching TRBD1. V shed 4 bases, J shed 5 bases, and the junction held 11 bases outside the gene matches. CDR3 length: 16 amino acids. Per germline, CDR1 LNHDA and CDR2 SQIVND (reference sequence). The CDR3, as DNA: TGTGCCAGTAGTAAGACAGGGCGCAACAACTATCAGCCCCAGCATTTT. It codes for CASSKTGRNNYQPQHF.

This chain connects TRBV6-6 to TRBJ2-3; 9 positions match TRBD2. The CDR3 has 15 residues. Germline-derived CDR1 and CDR2 are MNHNY and SVGAGI (reference sequence). V was clipped by 2 bases and J by 6 bases; unmatched bases: 6. The CDR3 DNA follows: TGTGCCAGCAGTTACGGCGGGGGGGCCTGGGATACGCAGTATTTT. Its protein is CASSYGGGAWDTQYF.

The chain has TRBV27 and TRBJ2-3; no firm D call. The CDR3 is 14 amino acids. CDR1 MNHEY and CDR2 SMNVEV come from the germline V gene (reference sequence). The germline V and J ends were trimmed by 3 bases and 0 bases, with 7 bases remaining between them. As DNA, the CDR3 is TGTGCCAGCAGTTTCTTCGAGAGCACAGATACGCAGTATTTT. This gives the protein CASSFFESTDTQYF.

CDR3 protein: CASRASRDSSYEQYF. In DNA, the CDR3 is TGTGCCAGCAGGGCAAGCAGGGATAGCTCCTACGAGCAGTACTTC. The chain recombines TRBV27 with TRBJ2-7; weak D call: TRBD1 (5 bases). The ends were cut back, 6 bases at V and 0 bases at J, with 15 bases in the middle. Per the germline V gene, CDR1 is MNHEY and CDR2 is SMNVEV (reference sequence). The CDR3 runs 15 residues.

The chain joins TRBV30 to TRBJ2-5; D uncertain. The CDR3 length is 13 residues. CDR1 and CDR2 (germline): GTSNPN, SVGIG (reference sequence). V was shortened by 4 bases and J by 2 bases, with 11 bases between the two germline ends. The CDR3 here is CAWIGTEQETQYF. The DNA for the CDR3 is TGTGCCTGGATAGGTACAGAGCAAGAGACCCAGTACTTC.

The chain combines TRBV6-6 with TRBJ1-1, with 7 positions matching TRBD1. V lost 5 bases to trimming and J lost 11 bases; unmatched junction nucleotides: 5. The CDR3 length is 11 residues. Germline-derived CDR1 and CDR2 are MNHNY and SVGAGI (reference sequence). CDR3 loop: CASSRDSWAFF. The CDR3 nucleotides are TGTGCCAGCAGTCGGGACAGCTGGGCTTTCTTT.

This clone was seen just once. The junction departs from the called germline gene at one end, perhaps through a read error. This rearrangement joins TRBV7-7 to TRBJ2-2, with 7 bases fitting TRBD2. Germline assignment: CDR1 SSHAT and CDR2 FNYEAQ (reference sequence). CDR3 size: 13 residues. The CDR3: CASSFGGAGELFF. The CDR3 DNA reads as TGTGCTAGCAGCTTTGGGGGGGCCGGGGAGCTGTTTTTT.

This clone appeared once. This chain uses TRBV4-2 with TRBJ1-5, with no clear D. The V end was cut by 0 bases, the J end by 2 bases, with 11 bases between. Germline loops: CDR1 LGHNA, CDR2 YNFKEQ. CDR3 length: 16 residues. The CDR3 coding sequence is TGTGCCAGCAGCCAAGAACTCGACACTGGCAATCAGCCCCAGCATTTT. Translated, it gives CASSQELDTGNQPQHF.

J is TRBJ2-7 and V is TRBV7-9; D unresolved. The CDR3 loop spans 13 amino acids. Between the trimmed V and J ends, which lost 0 bases and 3 bases, there was a span of 6 bases. In germline, CDR1 is SEHNR, CDR2 FQNEAQ (reference sequence). This CDR3 is CASSLAQDYEQYF. The CDR3 DNA reads as TGTGCCAGCAGCTTAGCGCAGGACTACGAGCAGTACTTC. Full variable domain (outside the CDR3, taken from reference TRBV7-9 and TRBJ2-7): DTGVSQNPRHKITKRGQNVTFRCDPISEHNRLYWYRQTLGQGPEFLTYFQNEAQLEKSRLLSDRFSAERPKGSFSTLEIQRTEQGDSAMYLCASSLAQDYEQYFGPGTRLTVT.

J is TRBJ2-1 and V is TRBV11-1; 8 nucleotides line up with TRBD1. Germline loops: CDR1 SGHAT, CDR2 FQDESV (reference sequence). J was trimmed by 5 bases and V by 2 bases; bases with no gene match: 8. The CDR3 is 16 residues long. The CDR3 sequence: CASSLFRTGPNNEQFF. The DNA of the CDR3 is TGTGCCAGCAGCTTATTCAGGACAGGGCCCAACAATGAGCAGTTCTTC.